A single T cell receptor (beta chain) is shown here with its context. This CDR3 comprises 14 residues. Per the germline V gene, CDR1 is SGHRS and CDR2 is YFSETQ. These data originate in a study of monozygotic twins with inflammatory bowel disease. TCR libraries each used around 3.5 ug of total RNA. Investigators made cDNA in eight separate reactions per sample. TCRdb processed the 5' RACE reads again and assigns one entry to each CDR3 protein, with no DNA. The ten top clones account for 2% to 3%, within a sample of fewer than 150,000 distinct CDR3 sequences. Each donor had about 2.5 ml of blood drawn. The sequence was collected from a human donor with ulcerative colitis or Crohn's disease, or a healthy co-twin of an affected twin (not recorded which). The chain couples TRBV5-1 to TRBJ2-7. The material sequenced was blood. The CDR3 loop reads CASSLTGGSLEQYF.